The 13 T cell receptor beta chains reported below all come from one sample, sequenced in a study of blood T cell repertoires in COVID-19 (dated by TCRdb to 2019 to 2021). Libraries were constructed by the immunoSEQ multiplex PCR assay. In TCRdb, the immuneACCESS table is reduced to in-frame sequences with V and J assigned. These tables do not hold every clone; where another copy was compared, an unresolved V gene accounts for under half, and the others remain unexplained. Within this sample are hundreds of thousands of clones, with roughly 88% of them counted one time only. 10% of the sample belongs to the ten largest clones. The sequenced sample was peripheral blood. These receptors all come from a woman between 70 and 85 years old with COVID-19, enrolled during active disease.

The chain uses TRBV5-1 and TRBJ1-2, with 7 bases that match TRBD1. CDR3 length: 14 residues. J was trimmed by 4 bases and V by 4 bases; bases with no gene match: 7. The V gene's germline CDR1 is SGHRS and CDR2 YFSETQ. CDR3: CASSGQGVVYGYTF. CDR3 nucleotide sequence: TGCGCCAGCAGCGGTCAGGGGGTGGTCTATGGCTACACCTTC. The variable domain in full, completed from reference TRBV5-1 and TRBJ1-2, reads KAGVTQTPRYLIKTRGQQVTLSCSPISGHRSVSWYQQTPGQGLQFLFEYFSETQRNKGNFPGRFSGRQFSNSRSEMNVSTLELGDSALYLCASSGQGVVYGYTFGSGTRLTVV.

The chain employs TRBV11-2 and TRBJ2-7, with 11 positions matching TRBD1. The CDR3 is made up of 16 amino acids. Per germline, CDR1 SGHAT and CDR2 FQNNGV. The junction had 9 bases not matched to a gene; V was cut back by 4 bases and J by 4 bases. For the CDR3, the DNA is TGTGCCAGCAGCTCACGGACAGGGGGCTCTTCTTACGAGCAGTACTTC. Translated: CASSSRTGGSSYEQYF.

CDR3 nucleotides: TGTGCCAGCAGCTTGGCAGGGGCTTTTGATACGCAGTATTTT. It yields the protein CASSLAGAFDTQYF. V usage is TRBV5-5 and J usage is TRBJ2-3; tentatively, D is TRBD1 (6 bases). The V end lost 0 bases, the J end lost 6 bases, and 11 bases lay between the germline ends. This CDR3 is built from 14 residues. Germline CDR1 SGHKS, CDR2 YYEKEE (reference sequence).

V usage is TRBV5-4 and J usage is TRBJ1-5, with D perhaps TRBD1 (6 bases). The CDR3 is 12 amino acids. Germline loops: CDR1 SGHNT, CDR2 YYREEE (reference sequence). Trimming shortened V by 2 bases and J by 7 bases, and 7 bases separated the two germline ends. CDR3 nucleotide sequence: TGTGCCAGCAGCTTCAGGGGACAGCCCCAGCATTTT. It specifies CASSFRGQPQHF.

The J gene is TRBJ2-7, the V gene TRBV6-5, with unresolved D. The V and J ends lost 6 bases and 3 bases respectively, with 18 bases between them. Germline CDR1 reads MNHEY; CDR2 reads SVGAGI. The CDR3 runs 15 residues. The CDR3 nucleotides read TGTGCCAGCAGCCAAGACTCGACTTGGAACTACGAGCAGTACTTC. Protein sequence: CASSQDSTWNYEQYF.

The gene calls are TRBV7-9 and TRBJ1-2; 8 positions match TRBD1. Germline CDR1 SEHNR, CDR2 FQNEAQ (reference sequence). J gave up 2 bases and V 2 bases, and 4 bases lay outside the gene matches. The CDR3 consists of 15 residues. The CDR3 DNA reads as TGTGCCAGCAGCTTAACCGGGACAGGCAACTATGGCTACACCTTC. Translated: CASSLTGTGNYGYTF. Drawing the rest from reference TRBV7-9 and TRBJ1-2, the complete variable domain is DTGVSQNPRHKITKRGQNVTFRCDPISEHNRLYWYRQTLGQGPEFLTYFQNEAQLEKSRLLSDRFSAERPKGSFSTLEIQRTEQGDSAMYLCASSLTGTGNYGYTFGSGTRLTVV.

DNA of the CDR3: TGCGCCAGCAGCCTCGGACAGCACACAGATACGCAGTATTTT. Protein product: CASSLGQHTDTQYF. The V and J genes are TRBV5-1 and TRBJ2-3; D may be TRBD1 (6 bases). The CDR3 length is 14 residues. Trimming left V 4 bases short and J 2 bases short, with 11 bases between. Germline loops: CDR1 SGHRS, CDR2 YFSETQ.

The rearrangement joins TRBV29-1 to TRBJ2-3; TRBD1 is a possible D gene (5 bases). The CDR3 spans 13 residues. Trimming left V 4 bases short and J 0 bases short, with 8 bases between. CDR1 and CDR2 from the germline V gene are SQVTM and ANQGSEA. The CDR3 region is CSVGTSSTDTQYF. In nucleotides, the CDR3 is TGCAGCGTTGGGACATCTAGCACAGATACGCAGTATTTT.

This chain links TRBV4-1 with TRBJ2-5; 8 bases line up with TRBD2. CDR1 is MGHRA, CDR2 YSYEKL, per germline. V trimming: 0 bases; J trimming: 5 bases; junction bases outside the gene matches: 11. There are 17 residues in the CDR3. CDR3 sequence reads: CASSQDRGAAGEETQYF. The CDR3 nucleotides read TGCGCCAGCAGCCAAGATCGGGGTGCAGCGGGAGAGGAGACCCAGTACTTC.

The chain uses TRBV6-5 and TRBJ2-2; perhaps TRBD1 as D (6 bases). This CDR3 region has 14 residues. V was trimmed by 7 bases and J by 0 bases, leaving 9 bases between them. Germline CDR1 MNHEY, CDR2 SVGAGI. CDR3 sequence: CASKGQPNTGELFF. CDR3 in DNA: TGTGCCAGCAAAGGACAGCCGAACACCGGGGAGCTGTTTTTT.

This sequence joins TRBV7-9 and TRBJ2-5; possibly TRBD1 for D (5 bases). V shed 5 bases and J shed 3 bases, with 7 bases lying between them. The CDR3 consists of 12 residues. Germline CDR1 and CDR2: SEHNR and FQNEAQ (reference sequence). The DNA of the CDR3 is TGTGCCAGCAGCCCAGGGAAAGAGACCCAGTACTTC. Translating it yields CASSPGKETQYF.

V is TRBV30 and J is TRBJ2-1; 9 bases fit TRBD2. J was trimmed by 6 bases and V by 5 bases; bases with no gene match: 5. The CDR3 has 13 amino acids. CDR1 is GTSNPN, CDR2 SVGIG, per germline (reference sequence). The DNA of the CDR3 is TGTGCCTGGGGGCGGGAGGGCGGCAATGAGCAGTTCTTC. Translation gives CAWGREGGNEQFF.

The V gene is TRBV5-1, the J gene TRBJ2-2, with 8 bases aligning to TRBD2. The CDR3 runs to 18 residues. Germline values: CDR1 SGHRS, CDR2 YFSETQ. The junction had 12 bases not matched to a gene; V was cut back by 1 base and J by 4 bases. The CDR3 loop reads CASSLSLAGWTFTGELFF. CDR3 nucleotides: TGCGCCAGCAGCTTGTCTCTAGCGGGCTGGACGTTCACCGGGGAGCTGTTTTTT.